This T cell receptor beta chain was documented in a study of control samples from healthy donors and cancer patients. CDR1 is MNHEY and CDR2 is SVGAGI in the germline V gene. The CDR3 contains 12 residues. Between the trimmed V and J ends, which lost 8 bases and 9 bases, there was a span of 16 bases. The repertoire was sequenced with immunoSEQ multiplex PCR; TCRdb's copy has only in-frame clones and lacks some. The data contain around 150,000 clones, approximately 94% of them singletons. J is TRBJ2-5 and V is TRBV6-5; possibly TRBD2 for D (6 bases). This clonotype was obtained from a woman in her thirties or forties in good health. Sequences were obtained from blood. In nucleotides, the CDR3 is TGTGCCAGCTTACGGGGGATCGGGCCCCAGTACTTC. Its translation: CASLRGIGPQYF.